Below, 18 T cell receptor beta chains from the same sample are listed, as sequenced in a study of blood T cell repertoires in COVID-19. This table comes from immunoSEQ multiplex PCR, and its TCRdb copy is limited to in-frame clones, with some not included. The sample has 50,000 to 80,000 clones; around 90% are singletons. Sequencing was carried out using peripheral blood. All receptors derive from a woman aged 55 to 70 with COVID-19, enrolled during active disease.

The chain links TRBV30 to TRBJ1-2; D might be TRBD1 (5 bases). The length of the CDR3 is 12 residues. Germline CDR1 reads GTSNPN; CDR2 reads SVGIG (reference sequence). V lost 1 base and J 4 bases, leaving 7 bases between the germline ends. The CDR3 loop is CAWSEGIYGYTF. CDR3 nucleotide sequence: TGTGCCTGGAGTGAGGGGATCTATGGCTACACCTTC.

V and J are TRBV7-2 and TRBJ1-1; the match to TRBD1 covers 7 bases. With 4 bases clipped from V and 0 bases from J, the junction kept 5 bases outside the gene matches. The CDR3 contains 15 residues. The germline CDR1 and CDR2 sequences are SGHTA and FQGNSA. The CDR3 DNA is TGTGCCAGCAGCTGGAGACAGGGATTGAACACTGAAGCTTTCTTT. Translating it yields CASSWRQGLNTEAFF. The full variable domain, with the rest looked up from reference TRBV7-2 and TRBJ1-1, is GAGVSQSPSNKVTEKGKDVELRCDPISGHTALYWYRQSLGQGLEFLIYFQGNSAPDKSGLPSDRFSAERTGGSVSTLTIQRTQQEDSAVYLCASSWRQGLNTEAFFGQGTRLTVV.

The chain links TRBV27 to TRBJ2-2; 8 bases are a match to TRBD1. V trimming: 5 bases; J trimming: 6 bases; junction bases outside the gene matches: 8. Germline V lookup: CDR1 MNHEY, CDR2 SMNVEV (reference sequence). CDR3 length equals 15 residues. The CDR3 DNA is TGTGCCAGCAGTATCAGGGGGCGGGTGGCCGGGGAGCTGTTTTTT. Translating gives CASSIRGRVAGELFF.

The rearrangement uses TRBV7-2 and TRBJ1-2; TRBD1 is a possible D gene (6 bases). The length of the CDR3 is 14 residues. Trimming cost V 1 base and J 4 bases, with 10 bases left between them. Germline V gives CDR1 SGHTA, CDR2 FQGNSA. In nucleotides, the CDR3 is TGTGCCAGCAGCTTAGATACAGGGAGCTATGGCTACACCTTC. Encoded protein: CASSLDTGSYGYTF. The full variable domain, rest sourced from reference TRBV7-2 and TRBJ1-2, is GAGVSQSPSNKVTEKGKDVELRCDPISGHTALYWYRQSLGQGLEFLIYFQGNSAPDKSGLPSDRFSAERTGGSVSTLTIQRTQQEDSAVYLCASSLDTGSYGYTFGSGTRLTVV.

This clone appeared a single time. V gene TRBV6-5 combines with J gene TRBJ1-2; TRBD1 matches 8 bases. V was pared by 3 bases and J by 0 bases, with 6 bases of the junction left unmatched. Looked up from germline, CDR1 is MNHEY and CDR2 is SVGAGI. This CDR3 has 16 residues. The CDR3 coding sequence is TGTGCCAGCAGTTATTTTACAGGGGGGACTAACTATGGCTACACCTTC. It encodes CASSYFTGGTNYGYTF.

V usage is TRBV18 and J usage is TRBJ1-6, with D possibly matching TRBD1 (5 bases). This CDR3 has 15 residues. The germline CDR1 and CDR2 sequences are KGHSH and LQKENI. V was trimmed by 2 bases and J by 5 bases, leaving 10 bases between them. CDR3 sequence: CASSPMQGDNSPLHF. The DNA of the CDR3 is TGTGCCAGCTCACCAATGCAAGGGGATAATTCACCCCTCCACTTT.

This chain joins TRBV5-1 and TRBJ2-3; the match to TRBD1 covers 10 bases. In germline, CDR1 is SGHRS, CDR2 YFSETQ. V lost 4 bases, J lost 4 bases, and 9 bases stayed unmatched. The CDR3 extends over 16 amino acids. The CDR3 DNA reads as TGCGCCAGCAGCCCGACAGGGGGCGACCAGTCAGATACGCAGTATTTT. Amino acid sequence: CASSPTGGDQSDTQYF.

The chain uses TRBV4-3 and TRBJ1-2, with D perhaps matching TRBD1 (5 bases). CDR1 LGHNA and CDR2 YSLEER come from the germline V gene. CDR3 length: 13 amino acids. The V and J ends lost 4 bases and 4 bases respectively, with 10 bases between them. The DNA for the CDR3 is TGCGCCAGCAGCCCAGGGTTAGGCTATGGCTACACCTTC. Encoded protein: CASSPGLGYGYTF.

In its sample, this clone was seen once. The chain has TRBV18 and TRBJ2-1, with a weak D call TRBD2 (5 bases). Germline V CDR1 and CDR2: KGHSH, LQKENI. Trimming pared 3 bases from V and 6 bases from J, leaving 9 bases between. The CDR3 has 13 residues. The CDR3 coding sequence is TGTGCCAGCTCACCGCCGGGAAGCAATGAGCAGTTCTTC. Translated: CASSPPGSNEQFF. Based on the CDR3 plus reference TRBV18 and TRBJ2-1, the full variable domain is NAGVMQNPRHLVRRRGQEARLRCSPMKGHSHVYWYRQLPEEGLKFMVYLQKENIIDESGMPKERFSAEFPKEGPSILRIQQVVRGDSAAYFCASSPPGSNEQFFGPGTRLTVL.

In its sample, this clone was seen once. The chain joins TRBV27 to TRBJ2-1; D is unresolved. Germline values: CDR1 MNHEY, CDR2 SMNVEV (reference sequence). The CDR3 length is 15 residues. V lost 6 bases, J lost 0 bases, and 12 bases lay in between. The CDR3 here is CASRTATYSYNEQFF. For the CDR3, the DNA is TGTGCCAGCAGAACAGCTACTTACTCCTACAATGAGCAGTTCTTC.

This chain joins TRBV5-1 and TRBJ1-2; D possibly corresponds to TRBD1 (5 bases). V shed 0 bases and J shed 3 bases, with 9 bases lying between them. Germline loops: CDR1 SGHRS, CDR2 YFSETQ. The CDR3 covers 14 residues. CDR3 sequence: CASSLGQTDYGYTF. The DNA of the CDR3 is TGCGCCAGCAGCTTGGGACAGACAGACTATGGCTACACCTTC.

The V call is TRBV24-1, the J call TRBJ2-7, with a tentative D call TRBD1 (5 bases). The CDR3 sequence is 13 residues long. CDR1 is KGHDR and CDR2 is SFDVKD in the germline V gene. The V gene lost 1 base and the J gene lost 5 bases, with 8 bases spanning the gap. The CDR3 DNA is TGTGCCACCAGTGATTTTGACAGAAACGAGCAGTACTTC. This codes for CATSDFDRNEQYF.

The CDR3 loop is CASRTGPSTYNEQFF. DNA for the CDR3: TGTGCCAGCAGGACAGGTCCCTCCACCTACAATGAGCAGTTCTTC. The chain employs TRBV7-2 and TRBJ2-1, with D perhaps TRBD1 (6 bases). From germline, CDR1 is SGHTA and CDR2 FQGNSA. The CDR3 runs to 15 residues. The ends were cut back, 6 bases at V and 2 bases at J, with 14 bases in the middle.

The rearrangement links TRBV11-3 to TRBJ1-1, with 8 bases lining up with TRBD1. CDR1 and CDR2 from the germline V gene are SGHNT and YENEEA. The CDR3 sequence is 15 residues long. The V and J ends lost 4 bases and 2 bases, in that order; junction bases with no gene match: 6. CDR3 loop: CASSSQGQANTEAFF. The CDR3 region has the DNA TGTGCCAGCAGCTCACAGGGACAGGCAAACACTGAAGCTTTCTTT.

The chain links TRBV18 to TRBJ2-3; TRBD2 matches at 12 bases. Germline values: CDR1 KGHSH, CDR2 LQKENI. The CDR3 spans 16 residues. V trimming: 1 base; J trimming: 4 bases; junction bases outside the gene matches: 3. The CDR3 region has the DNA TGTGCCAGCTCACCACGACTAGCGGGGGTCTCAGATACGCAGTATTTT. Translated: CASSPRLAGVSDTQYF.

This chain uses TRBV5-1 with TRBJ1-6, with no clear D. Per the germline V gene, CDR1 is SGHRS and CDR2 is YFSETQ. The CDR3 consists of 14 residues. V was pared by 0 bases and J by 8 bases, with 9 bases between. For the CDR3, the DNA is TGCGCCAGCAGCTTGGTGTTCGAGTATTCACCCCTCCACTTT. Translating it yields CASSLVFEYSPLHF.

The rearrangement links TRBV2 to TRBJ2-1; TRBD2 matches at 11 bases. From germline, CDR1 is SNHLY and CDR2 FYNNEI. The J segment lost 4 bases and the V segment lost 8 bases, leaving 4 bases of the junction unmatched. The CDR3 is 14 residues long. CDR3 in DNA: TGTGCCAGCGGAAGACTAGCGGGATACAATGAGCAGTTCTTC. Translated: CASGRLAGYNEQFF.

This chain links TRBV4-3 with TRBJ2-1; no reliable D call. This CDR3 spans 15 amino acids. Germline CDR1 is LGHNA and CDR2 is YSLEER. Trimming took off 1 base at V and 2 bases at J, with 9 bases between the two ends. This CDR3 is CASSQALSPYNEQFF. As DNA, the CDR3 is TGCGCCAGCAGCCAAGCACTGAGCCCCTACAATGAGCAGTTCTTC.